These 19 T cell receptor beta chains share one sample of origin, sequenced in a study of blood T cell repertoires in COVID-19. Only in-frame clones appear in the TCRdb table, and some are missing; sequencing was by immunoSEQ multiplex PCR. The table lists about 270,000 clones, under 90% of them singletons. The sequenced sample was peripheral blood. These TCRs come from a woman under 30 with acute or convalescent COVID-19.

This chain joins TRBV21-1 and TRBJ1-2; the table's D call, TRBD1, was not checked against the DNA. TRBV21-1 is a documented pseudogene. The CDR3 spans 14 residues. The CDR3 protein is CASSSSTGSYGYTF. The CDR3 DNA sequence: TGTGCCAGCAGCAGCTCAACAGGAAGCTATGGCTACACCTTC.

The chain couples TRBV12-5 to TRBJ2-4, with 8 bases identical to TRBD2. V lost 1 base, J lost 1 base, and 9 bases stayed unmatched. Germline V lookup: CDR1 LGHNT, CDR2 FRNRAP. CDR3 length equals 18 residues. CDR3 sequence reads: CASGLDLSGRLAKNIQYF. DNA for the CDR3: TGTGCTAGTGGTTTGGACTTAAGCGGGAGATTGGCCAAAAACATTCAGTACTTC.

CDR3 residues: CASSRRDSADTQYF. CDR3 DNA: TGTGCCAGCAGTCGTCGGGATTCCGCAGATACGCAGTATTTT. The V gene is TRBV7-9, the J gene TRBJ2-3; possibly TRBD2 for D (5 bases). Looked up from germline, CDR1 is SEHNR and CDR2 is FQNEAQ (reference sequence). CDR3 length equals 14 residues. Trimming took off 6 bases at V and 4 bases at J, with 14 bases between the two ends.

This clone was picked up one time. The chain has TRBV14 and TRBJ2-7; D is possibly TRBD2 (7 bases). CDR1 is SGHDN, CDR2 FVKESK, per germline. V lost 0 bases and J lost 2, with 14 bases in between. The CDR3 covers 16 residues. The CDR3 DNA is TGTGCCAGCAGCCAAGAAGGGGGACTACCTCCCTACGAGCAGTACTTC. Protein product: CASSQEGGLPPYEQYF.

The chain employs TRBV5-1 and TRBJ2-5; D remains ambiguous. V lost 4 bases and J lost 2, with 12 bases in between. The CDR3 is 14 amino acids. Germline assignment: CDR1 SGHRS and CDR2 YFSETQ. The CDR3: CASSEDPIQETQYF. The DNA of the CDR3 is TGCGCCAGCAGCGAGGATCCTATTCAAGAGACCCAGTACTTC.

V usage is TRBV15 and J usage is TRBJ2-7; 8 bases are a match to TRBD1. Germline V gene data show CDR1 as LNHNV and CDR2 as YYDKDF (reference sequence). The V segment lost 2 bases and the J segment 1 base; nucleotides outside the gene matches: 10. This CDR3 spans 17 amino acids. This chain's CDR3 is CATSRSPGGLTSYEQYF. The CDR3 region has the DNA TGTGCCACCAGCAGATCTCCAGGGGGCCTAACTTCCTACGAGCAGTACTTC.

The chain is built from TRBV12-3 or TRBV12-4 and TRBJ1-1; D uncertain. The CDR3 contains 13 residues. Trimming shortened V by 3 bases and J by 4 bases, and 9 bases separated the two germline ends. Written as DNA, the CDR3 is TGTGCCAGCAGTTTTACAGCGGCCACTGAAGCTTTCTTT. It yields the protein CASSFTAATEAFF.

J is TRBJ1-1 and V is TRBV30; D is unclear. Trimming took off 3 bases at V and 3 bases at J, with 11 bases between the two ends. Germline V gives CDR1 GTSNPN, CDR2 SVGIG (reference sequence). The CDR3 is made up of 13 amino acids. CDR3 amino acids: CAWSRGVDTEAFF. CDR3 in DNA: TGTGCCTGGAGCCGCGGGGTCGACACTGAAGCTTTCTTT.

This rearrangement joins TRBV25-1 to TRBJ1-6; D uncertain. Germline V gene lookup returns CDR1 MGHDK and CDR2 SYGVNS. The CDR3 extends over 13 amino acids. V lost 3 bases and J 7 bases, leaving 7 bases between the germline ends. This chain's CDR3 is CASSELENSPLHF. CDR3 in DNA: TGTGCCAGCAGTGAGCTAGAGAATTCACCCCTCCACTTT.

Here the CDR3 reads CASSRTARNQPQHF. CDR3 bases: TGTGCCAGCAGTAGGACAGCCCGCAATCAGCCCCAGCATTTT. The J gene is TRBJ1-5, the V gene TRBV6-2 or TRBV6-3; possible D gene TRBD1, 6 bases. CDR3 length: 14 residues. The V and J ends lost 5 bases and 2 bases respectively, with 10 bases between them. The V gene's germline CDR1 is MNHEY and CDR2 SVGEGT.

This rearrangement joins TRBV7-6 to TRBJ1-6; no firm D call. Germline V gives CDR1 SGHVS, CDR2 FNYEAQ. Trimming removed 2 bases from V and 7 bases from J, with 12 bases in between. This CDR3 has 15 residues. CDR3 bases: TGTGCCAGCAGCTTATGGGCAGGTGGGAATTCACCCCTCCACTTT. Residues: CASSLWAGGNSPLHF.

The chain combines TRBV7-2 with TRBJ2-3; a possible D gene is TRBD2 (6 bases). V was cut by 3 bases and J by 6 bases, with 13 bases left in between. The CDR3 has 14 residues. Germline CDR1 is SGHTA and CDR2 is FQGNSA. The CDR3 loop reads CASSFTGAADTQYF. The CDR3 DNA is TGTGCCAGCAGCTTCACGGGAGCGGCGGATACGCAGTATTTT.

As concerns this clone: The sample holds other DNA sequences that translate to the same CDR3. This rearrangement joins TRBV7-2 to TRBJ2-1; TRBD1 is a possible D gene (6 bases). This CDR3 spans 15 amino acids. V lost 4 bases and J lost 4, with 14 bases in between. CDR1 SGHTA and CDR2 FQGNSA come from the germline V gene. The CDR3: CASSWGQGSYNEQFF. The CDR3 region has the DNA TGTGCCAGCAGCTGGGGGCAGGGTAGTTACAATGAGCAGTTCTTC.

The V gene is TRBV9, the J gene TRBJ2-1; 11 bases line up with TRBD2. Germline loops: CDR1 SGDLS, CDR2 YYNGEE. This CDR3 is 13 amino acids long. V was pared by 2 bases and J by 13 bases, with 5 bases of the junction left unmatched. The CDR3 nucleotides are TGTGCCAGCAGCGTGCCCGGACTAGCGGGCCAGTTCTTC. Amino acids: CASSVPGLAGQFF.

This chain links TRBV7-2 with TRBJ2-3; D might be TRBD2 (6 bases). Trimming stripped 5 bases from V and 4 bases from J, with 10 bases between. CDR1 is SGHTA, CDR2 FQGNSA, per germline. This CDR3 has 13 amino acids. Written as DNA, the CDR3 is TGTGCCAGCAGCGCTCGGAGGGCAGATACGCAGTATTTT. It yields the protein CASSARRADTQYF.

The genes are TRBV5-4 and TRBJ2-5, with 8 bases aligning to TRBD1. J lost 4 bases, V lost 4 bases, and 9 bases had no gene match. The CDR3 length is 15 residues. Per germline, CDR1 SGHNT and CDR2 YYREEE (reference sequence). As DNA, the CDR3 is TGTGCCAGCAGCAAGGGACAGGCCCAAGGAGAGACCCAGTACTTC. It codes for CASSKGQAQGETQYF.

This rearrangement joins TRBV28 to TRBJ2-4; TRBD2 matches 11 bases. CDR1 is MDHEN, CDR2 SYDVKM, per germline. Germline trimming cut 5 bases from V and 1 base from J; bases unmatched to any gene: 16. The CDR3 contains 20 residues. CDR3 nucleotides: TGTGCCAGCAGTCCAGGGATTAGCGGGAGGGCCGTGTTTGCCAAAAACATTCAGTACTTC. Translating gives CASSPGISGRAVFAKNIQYF.

CDR3 coding DNA: TGTGCCAGCAGCCACCCGGACAGGGACGGCGGCTACACCTTC. As protein: CASSHPDRDGGYTF. The chain joins TRBV3-1 (or the pseudogene TRBV3-2) to TRBJ1-2; TRBD1 aligns across 8 bases. From germline, CDR1 is LGHDT and CDR2 YNNKEL (reference sequence). The CDR3 runs 14 residues. Trimming took 3 bases from V and 8 from J; bases not matched to a gene: 8.

This clone was seen once. V usage is TRBV6-5 and J usage is TRBJ2-3, with 7 nucleotides matching TRBD1. Germline V CDR1 and CDR2: MNHEY, SVGAGI. CDR3 length equals 14 residues. V lost 5 bases and J lost 4; bases outside the gene matches: 6. The CDR3 DNA follows: TGTGCCAGCAGTCGACAGGGTGGGGCAGATACGCAGTATTTT. Translated: CASSRQGGADTQYF.